This TCR beta chain originates from a study of T cell responses to AZD1222 COVID-19 vaccine. Study-level information: Pooled samples include second doses given at about 4 or 12 weeks. Findings and limits, study-wide: Dominant at 160-218 and 743-854, vaccine-associated CD4 TCRs also spanned spike. Clonal diversity was possibly underestimated, and white British individuals and females predominated among donors.

Some clones are missing from TCRdb's copy, which holds only in-frame ones; the method was immunoSEQ multiplex PCR. The profile shows some 130,000 clones, 70% to 90% of them singletons. The CDR3 consists of 12 residues. V was pared by 6 bases and J by 10 bases, with 9 bases of the junction left unmatched. In the case of this clone: Its specificity is not known.

The chain combines TRBV12-3 or TRBV12-4 with TRBJ2-7; 7 positions match TRBD1. The clonotype was recovered from an adult in good health. Sequences were derived from peripheral blood, sampled on day 0 of AZD1222 vaccination. The CDR3 DNA reads as TGTGCCAGCAGCGTCGACAGGGTGGTCCAGTACTTC. Its translation: CASSVDRVVQYF.